This T cell receptor beta chain came from a study of cytomegalovirus exposure and HLA in healthy donors. General study findings and limits: The likely explanation for a cluster of highly shared sequence variants was sequencing artifact. Links to common viral pathogens appeared, in a later analysis, for several of the most significant clusters.

PCR amplification relied on 60 Vbeta primers (plus 13 Jbeta primers). Sequencing was performed with immunoSEQ multiplex PCR; in TCRdb, only in-frame clones are kept and a portion is missing. The sample has fewer than 350,000 clones, about 90% seen once; the top ten hold about 2.3%. Of note for this clone: Its specificity is unknown.

Germline assignment: CDR1 SGHRS and CDR2 YFSETQ. V gave up 5 bases and J gave up 5 bases, with 16 bases separating them. The CDR3 runs to 14 residues. Sequenced material: PBMCs. The receptor was isolated from a woman aged 18 to 35 in good health and CMV-seronegative. J is TRBJ2-5 and V is TRBV5-1, with a possible D match to TRBD1 (6 bases). The CDR3: CASRPGHLPETQYF. The CDR3 coding sequence is TGCGCCAGCAGGCCGGGACACCTGCCGGAGACCCAGTACTTC.